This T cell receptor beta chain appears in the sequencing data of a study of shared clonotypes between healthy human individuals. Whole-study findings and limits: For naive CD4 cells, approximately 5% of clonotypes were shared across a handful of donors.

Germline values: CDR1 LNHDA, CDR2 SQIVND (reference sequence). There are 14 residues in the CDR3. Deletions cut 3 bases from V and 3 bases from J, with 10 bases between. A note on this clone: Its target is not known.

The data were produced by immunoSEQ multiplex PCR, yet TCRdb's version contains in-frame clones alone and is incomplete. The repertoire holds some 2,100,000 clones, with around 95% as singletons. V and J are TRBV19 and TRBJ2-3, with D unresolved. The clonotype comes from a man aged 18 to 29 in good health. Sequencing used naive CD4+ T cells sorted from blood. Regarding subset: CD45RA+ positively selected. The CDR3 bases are TGTGCCAGTAGTATCGGGCCTACGACAGATACGCAGTATTTT. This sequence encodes CASSIGPTTDTQYF.